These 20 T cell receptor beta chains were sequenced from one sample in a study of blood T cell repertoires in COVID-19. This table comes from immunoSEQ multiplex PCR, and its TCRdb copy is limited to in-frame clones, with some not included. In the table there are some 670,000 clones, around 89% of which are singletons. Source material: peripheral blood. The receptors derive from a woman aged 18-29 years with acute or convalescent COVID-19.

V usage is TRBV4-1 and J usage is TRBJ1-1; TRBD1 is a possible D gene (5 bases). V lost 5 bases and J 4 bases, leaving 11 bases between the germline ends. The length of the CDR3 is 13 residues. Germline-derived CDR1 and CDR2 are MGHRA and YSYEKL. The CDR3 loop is CASSSDRSTEAFF. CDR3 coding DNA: TGCGCCAGCAGCTCCGACAGAAGCACTGAAGCTTTCTTT.

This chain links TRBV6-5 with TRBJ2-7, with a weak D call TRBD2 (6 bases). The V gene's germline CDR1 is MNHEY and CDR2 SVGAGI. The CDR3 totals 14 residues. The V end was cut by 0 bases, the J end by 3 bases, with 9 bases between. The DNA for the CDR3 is TGTGCCAGCAGTTACTCCCTAGCGTTCTACGAGCAGTACTTC. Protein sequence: CASSYSLAFYEQYF.

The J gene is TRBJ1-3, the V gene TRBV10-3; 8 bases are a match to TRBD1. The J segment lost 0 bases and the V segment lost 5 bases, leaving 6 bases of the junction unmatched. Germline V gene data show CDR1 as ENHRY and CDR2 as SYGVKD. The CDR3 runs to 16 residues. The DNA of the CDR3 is TGTGCCATCAGTTCGACAGGGGCCCTCTCTGGAAACACCATATATTTT. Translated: CAISSTGALSGNTIYF.

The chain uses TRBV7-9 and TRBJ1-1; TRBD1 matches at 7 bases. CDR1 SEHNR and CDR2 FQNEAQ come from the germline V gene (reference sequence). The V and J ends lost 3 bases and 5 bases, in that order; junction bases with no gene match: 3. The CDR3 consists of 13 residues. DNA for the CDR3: TGTGCCAGCAGCTTCCCGGGACAGACTGAAGCTTTCTTT. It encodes CASSFPGQTEAFF. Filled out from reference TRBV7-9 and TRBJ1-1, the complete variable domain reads DTGVSQNPRHKITKRGQNVTFRCDPISEHNRLYWYRQTLGQGPEFLTYFQNEAQLEKSRLLSDRFSAERPKGSFSTLEIQRTEQGDSAMYLCASSFPGQTEAFFGQGTRLTVV.

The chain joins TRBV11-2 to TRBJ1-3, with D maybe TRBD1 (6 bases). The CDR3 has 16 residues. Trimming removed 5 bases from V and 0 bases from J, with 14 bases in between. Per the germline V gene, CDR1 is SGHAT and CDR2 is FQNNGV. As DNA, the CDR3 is TGTGCCAGCAGCCCCCAGGGGAAGTTCTCTGGAAACACCATATATTTT. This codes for CASSPQGKFSGNTIYF.

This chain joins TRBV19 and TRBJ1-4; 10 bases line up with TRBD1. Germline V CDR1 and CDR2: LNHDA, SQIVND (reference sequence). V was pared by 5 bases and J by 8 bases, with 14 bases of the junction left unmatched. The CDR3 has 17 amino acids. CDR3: CASSDRTGGELGEKLFF. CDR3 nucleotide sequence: TGTGCCAGTAGTGACCGGACAGGGGGTGAATTAGGAGAAAAACTGTTTTTT. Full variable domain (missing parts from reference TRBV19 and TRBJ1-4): DGGITQSPKYLFRKEGQNVTLSCEQNLNHDAMYWYRQDPGQGLRLIYYSQIVNDFQKGDIAEGYSVSREKKESFPLTVTSAQKNPTAFYLCASSDRTGGELGEKLFFGSGTQLSVL.

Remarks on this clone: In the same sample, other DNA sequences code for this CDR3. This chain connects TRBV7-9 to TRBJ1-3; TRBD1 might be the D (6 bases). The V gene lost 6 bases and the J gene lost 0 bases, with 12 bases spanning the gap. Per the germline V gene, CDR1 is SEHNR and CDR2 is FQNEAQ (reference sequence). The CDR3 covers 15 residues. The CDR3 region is CASSFGQHSGNTIYF. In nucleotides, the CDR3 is TGTGCCAGCAGTTTTGGACAGCACTCTGGAAACACCATATATTTT.

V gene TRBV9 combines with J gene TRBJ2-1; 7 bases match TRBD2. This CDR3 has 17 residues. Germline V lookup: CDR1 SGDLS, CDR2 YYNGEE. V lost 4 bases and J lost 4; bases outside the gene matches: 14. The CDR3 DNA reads TGTGCCAGCAGCCCCCGGGTTGGGAGGGCCCCTTACAATGAGCAGTTCTTC. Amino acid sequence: CASSPRVGRAPYNEQFF. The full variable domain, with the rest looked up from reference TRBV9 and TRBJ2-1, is DSGVTQTPKHLITATGQRVTLRCSPRSGDLSVYWYQQSLDQGLQFLIQYYNGEERAKGNILERFSAQQFPDLHSELNLSSLELGDSALYFCASSPRVGRAPYNEQFFGPGTRLTVL.

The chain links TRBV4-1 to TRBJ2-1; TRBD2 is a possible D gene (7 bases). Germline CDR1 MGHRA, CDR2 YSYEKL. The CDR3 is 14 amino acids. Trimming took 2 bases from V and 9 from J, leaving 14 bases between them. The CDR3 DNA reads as TGCGCCAGCAGCCAACCGGGGGGCCGCGGTGAGCAGTTCTTC. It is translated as CASSQPGGRGEQFF.

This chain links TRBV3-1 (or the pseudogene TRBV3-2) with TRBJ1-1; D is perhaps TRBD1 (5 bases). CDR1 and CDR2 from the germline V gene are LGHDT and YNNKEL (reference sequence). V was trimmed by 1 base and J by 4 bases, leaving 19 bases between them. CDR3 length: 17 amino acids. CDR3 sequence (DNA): TGTGCCAGCAGCCAAGGAGTATGGAGGGGTCCGACCACTGAAGCTTTCTTT. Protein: CASSQGVWRGPTTEAFF.

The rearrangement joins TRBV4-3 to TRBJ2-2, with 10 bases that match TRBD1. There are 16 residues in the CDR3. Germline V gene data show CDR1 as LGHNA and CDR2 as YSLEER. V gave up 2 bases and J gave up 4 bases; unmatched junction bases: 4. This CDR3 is CASSQRGQGPTGELFF. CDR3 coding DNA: TGCGCCAGCAGCCAACGGGGACAGGGGCCCACCGGGGAGCTGTTTTTT.

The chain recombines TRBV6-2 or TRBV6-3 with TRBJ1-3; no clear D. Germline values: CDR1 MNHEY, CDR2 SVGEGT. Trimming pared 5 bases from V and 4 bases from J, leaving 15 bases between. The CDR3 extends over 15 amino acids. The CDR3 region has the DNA TGTGCCAGCAGTGCCGATTTGGTTCGGGGAAACACCATATATTTT. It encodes CASSADLVRGNTIYF.

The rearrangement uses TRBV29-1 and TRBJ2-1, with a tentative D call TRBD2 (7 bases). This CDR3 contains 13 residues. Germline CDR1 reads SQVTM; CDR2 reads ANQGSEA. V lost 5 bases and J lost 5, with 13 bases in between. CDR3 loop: CSVRGGENNEQFF. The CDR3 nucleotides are TGCAGCGTTAGGGGGGGCGAGAACAATGAGCAGTTCTTC.

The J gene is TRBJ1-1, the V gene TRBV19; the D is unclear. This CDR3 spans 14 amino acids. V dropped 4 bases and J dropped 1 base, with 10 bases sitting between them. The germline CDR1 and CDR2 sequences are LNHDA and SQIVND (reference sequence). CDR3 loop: CASSRVPENTEAFF. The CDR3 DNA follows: TGTGCCAGTAGTAGAGTACCCGAGAACACTGAAGCTTTCTTT.

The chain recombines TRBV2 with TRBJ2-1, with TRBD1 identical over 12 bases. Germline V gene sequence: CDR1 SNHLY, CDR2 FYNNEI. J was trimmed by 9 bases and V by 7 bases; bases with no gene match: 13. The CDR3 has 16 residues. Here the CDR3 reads CASNVPGQGAEVEQFF. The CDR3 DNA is TGTGCCAGCAATGTACCGGGACAGGGGGCGGAAGTTGAGCAGTTCTTC.

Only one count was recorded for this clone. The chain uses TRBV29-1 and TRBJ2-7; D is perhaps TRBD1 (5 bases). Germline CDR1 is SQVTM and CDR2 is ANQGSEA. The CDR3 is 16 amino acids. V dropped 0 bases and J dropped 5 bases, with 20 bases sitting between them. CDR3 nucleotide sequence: TGCAGCGTTGAAGATCGTATAGGGGTACCGTCGCACGAGCAGTACTTC. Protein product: CSVEDRIGVPSHEQYF.

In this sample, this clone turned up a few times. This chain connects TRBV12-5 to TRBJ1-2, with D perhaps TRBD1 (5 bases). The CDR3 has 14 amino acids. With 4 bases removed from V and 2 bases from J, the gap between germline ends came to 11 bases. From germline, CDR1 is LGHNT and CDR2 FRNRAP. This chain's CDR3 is CASGSRQKNYGYTF. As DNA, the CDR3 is TGTGCTAGTGGTTCTAGACAGAAAAACTATGGCTACACCTTC.

CDR3 nucleotide sequence: TGTGCCAGCAGCTTGGGGGCGAACTACAATGAGCAGTTCTTC. It specifies CASSLGANYNEQFF. The chain joins TRBV5-6 to TRBJ2-1; D remains ambiguous. Germline V gene sequence: CDR1 SGHDT, CDR2 YYEEEE. V lost 0 bases, J lost 3 bases, and 7 bases lay in between. The CDR3 runs 14 residues.

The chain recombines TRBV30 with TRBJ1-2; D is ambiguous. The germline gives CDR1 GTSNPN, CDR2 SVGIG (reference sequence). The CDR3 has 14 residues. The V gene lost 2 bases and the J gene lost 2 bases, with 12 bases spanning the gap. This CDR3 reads CAWSPLQLNYGYTF. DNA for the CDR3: TGTGCCTGGAGTCCTCTACAGTTGAACTATGGCTACACCTTC.

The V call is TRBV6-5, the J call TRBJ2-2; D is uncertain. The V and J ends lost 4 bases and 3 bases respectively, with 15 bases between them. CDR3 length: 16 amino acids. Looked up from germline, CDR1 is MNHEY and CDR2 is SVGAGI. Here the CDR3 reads CASSSPQALYTGELFF. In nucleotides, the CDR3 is TGTGCCAGCAGTTCCCCGCAGGCGCTATACACCGGGGAGCTGTTTTTT.